Listed here are 18 T cell receptor beta chains from one sample, sequenced in a study of T cell repertoires in cytomegalovirus infection. TCRdb passed the reads through MiXCR, listing each CDR3 protein once. The sample contains 130,000 or so distinct CDR3 sequences, under 8.5% of which appear only once. Sequenced: PBMCs. All receptors come from a human donor in good health (CMV status not recorded). Some clones in this sample may be carry-over from other donors' samples.

This clonotype was picked up a small number of times. The rearrangement links TRBV7-9 to TRBJ2-1; 7 bases are a match to TRBD1. The CDR3 consists of 15 residues. Per germline, CDR1 SEHNR and CDR2 FQNEAQ (reference sequence). Trimming at V came to 1 base and at J to 4 bases, leaving 4 bases not matched to a gene. CDR3 residues: CASSLEGTAYNEQFF. The CDR3 nucleotides read TGTGCCAGCAGCTTAGAGGGGACAGCTTACAATGAGCAGTTCTTC.

This clonotype was seen at least ten times. The chain employs TRBV12-3 or TRBV12-4 and TRBJ2-1; weak D call: TRBD2 (5 bases). The length of the CDR3 is 13 residues. Trimming cost V 6 bases and J 9 bases, with 15 bases left between them. This chain's CDR3 is CASRIREGAEQFF. CDR3 sequence (DNA): TGTGCCAGCAGAATACGCGAGGGCGCTGAGCAGTTCTTC.

This clonotype was counted at least ten times. This chain links TRBV19 with TRBJ2-5, with D perhaps assigned TRBD1 or TRBD2 (5 bases each). The CDR3 runs to 13 residues. Germline CDR1 reads LNHDA; CDR2 reads SQIVND (reference sequence). The V and J ends lost 4 bases and 5 bases respectively, with 11 bases between them. The CDR3, as DNA: TGTGCCAGTAGTAGTGCCAGGGACGAGACCCAGTACTTC. This gives the protein CASSSARDETQYF. Looking up the rest from reference TRBV19 and TRBJ2-5 gives the full variable domain: DGGITQSPKYLFRKEGQNVTLSCEQNLNHDAMYWYRQDPGQGLRLIYYSQIVNDFQKGDIAEGYSVSREKKESFPLTVTSAQKNPTAFYLCASSSARDETQYFGPGTRLLVL.

This clonotype was detected ten times or more. V and J are TRBV7-3 and TRBJ2-5; TRBD2 agrees at 8 bases. The V and J ends lost 5 bases and 1 base, in that order; junction bases with no gene match: 6. The CDR3 covers 15 residues. The germline gives CDR1 SGHTA, CDR2 FQGTGA. The DNA for the CDR3 is TGTGCCAGCAGCCCGCGGGGGGCCCCCCAAGAGACCCAGTACTTC. It specifies CASSPRGAPQETQYF.

This clonotype was seen ten or more times. The CDR3 nucleotides read TGCAGTGCTCACCCCCCCGGACACAGAAGTATTCAGCCCCAGCATTTT. It is translated as CSAHPPGHRSIQPQHF. This chain joins TRBV20-1 and TRBJ1-5; weak D call: TRBD1 (5 bases). Trimming removed 5 bases from V and 6 bases from J, with 23 bases in between. The germline V gene has CDR1 DFQATT and CDR2 SNEGSKA (reference sequence). This CDR3 spans 16 amino acids.

This chain uses TRBV11-3 with TRBJ2-2; no clear D. The CDR3 consists of 13 residues. The germline V and J ends were trimmed by 3 bases and 4 bases, with 6 bases remaining between them. Germline CDR1 is SGHNT and CDR2 is YENEEA. The CDR3 nucleotides are TGTGCCAGCAGCTTTAATCCCACCGGGGAGCTGTTTTTT. Protein: CASSFNPTGELFF.

This chain joins TRBV7-9 and TRBJ2-7, with D unresolved. The CDR3 extends over 14 amino acids. The V and J ends lost 5 bases and 2 bases respectively, with 13 bases between them. Germline CDR1 and CDR2: SEHNR and FQNEAQ (reference sequence). Written as DNA, the CDR3 is TGTGCCAGCAGCCTTGACGTGGTCCCCTACGAGCAGTACTTC. Residues: CASSLDVVPYEQYF.

The chain joins TRBV12-3 or TRBV12-4 to TRBJ2-5; 9 bases match TRBD2. J lost 0 bases, V lost 5 bases, and 10 bases had no gene match. This CDR3 is 17 amino acids long. The CDR3, as DNA: TGTGCCAGCAGTCACTCCAATGCGGGGGGGTACCAAGAGACCCAGTACTTC. This encodes CASSHSNAGGYQETQYF.

This clonotype was seen a handful of times. The V gene is TRBV29-1, the J gene TRBJ2-5, with 9 bases lining up with TRBD2. CDR3 length: 16 residues. Germline CDR1 reads SQVTM; CDR2 reads ANQGSEA. Trimming at V came to 3 bases and at J to 5 bases, leaving 13 bases not matched to a gene. CDR3 coding DNA: TGCAGCGTTGACGTCGAGCGGGGGGCGGGGTGGGAGACCCAGTACTTC. Translation gives CSVDVERGAGWETQYF.

This clonotype has at least ten counts. The chain recombines TRBV7-2 with TRBJ2-5, with D perhaps assigned TRBD1 or TRBD2 (5 bases each). The length of the CDR3 is 15 residues. The germline CDR1 and CDR2 sequences are SGHTA and FQGNSA. V was cut by 4 bases and J by 4 bases, with 16 bases left in between. In nucleotides, the CDR3 is TGTGCCAGCAGCTCACGCCCGGCAGGGAGAGAGACCCAGTACTTC. It specifies CASSSRPAGRETQYF.

The CDR3, as DNA: TGTGCCAGCAGAGCGGGGACAGGGCAAGAGACCCAGTACTTC. Amino acid sequence: CASRAGTGQETQYF. This chain uses TRBV2 with TRBJ2-5; 9 positions agree with TRBD1. The CDR3 is 14 amino acids. V lost 6 bases to trimming and J lost 2 bases; unmatched junction nucleotides: 4. Germline V lookup: CDR1 SNHLY, CDR2 FYNNEI.

This clonotype was observed a handful of times. The V call is TRBV4-3, the J call TRBJ1-2; 8 bases agree with TRBD1. Trimming took 1 base from V and 3 from J; bases not matched to a gene: 7. Germline V lookup: CDR1 LGHNA, CDR2 YSLEER. There are 16 residues in the CDR3. CDR3 nucleotide sequence: TGCGCCAGCAGCCAAGGGGCCCAGGGGGCTGACTATGGCTACACCTTC. Amino acids: CASSQGAQGADYGYTF.

The V and J genes are TRBV29-1 and TRBJ1-5; unclear D gene. CDR3 size: 13 residues. CDR1 and CDR2 from the germline V gene are SQVTM and ANQGSEA. Trimming pared 4 bases from V and 7 bases from J, leaving 14 bases between. This chain's CDR3 is CSVGAGRAQPQHF. In DNA, the CDR3 is TGCAGCGTTGGGGCCGGGAGGGCCCAGCCCCAGCATTTT.

Details on this clonotype: Germline and junction disagree at one end, which may indicate a read error. This chain links TRBV6-2 or TRBV6-3 with TRBJ2-1; D not resolved. The CDR3 consists of 13 residues. Germline-derived CDR1 and CDR2 are MNHEY and SVGEGT. The CDR3 here is CASSSGANNERFF. CDR3 nucleotides: TGTGCCAGCAGTTCCGGCGCGAACAATGAGCGGTTCTTC.

This clonotype was detected a few times. The chain combines TRBV29-1 with TRBJ1-3; D ambiguous. Per the germline V gene, CDR1 is SQVTM and CDR2 is ANQGSEA. The CDR3 length is 12 residues. V lost 6 bases and J lost 0, with 6 bases in between. As DNA, the CDR3 is TGCAGCGTAGACGGCTCTGGAAACACCATATATTTT. Translation: CSVDGSGNTIYF.

This clonotype was recorded a few times. The J gene is TRBJ2-7, the V gene TRBV20-1; D is uncertain. CDR3 length equals 12 residues. Germline V gene sequence: CDR1 DFQATT, CDR2 SNEGSKA (reference sequence). Here the CDR3 reads CRVKGDSYEQYF. CDR3 DNA: TGCAGGGTAAAAGGCGACTCCTACGAGCAGTACTTC.

This clonotype was counted at least ten times. The chain links TRBV2 to TRBJ1-4; D may be TRBD1 (5 bases). This CDR3 spans 15 amino acids. CDR1 and CDR2 (germline): SNHLY, FYNNEI. Trimming took 1 base from V and 8 from J, leaving 14 bases between them. The CDR3, as DNA: TGTGCCAGCAGTGAAGGCGCGGGGAGGGGCGAAAAACTGTTTTTT. Protein sequence: CASSEGAGRGEKLFF.

In this sample, this clonotype turned up many times. The chain couples TRBV28 to TRBJ2-7; D ambiguous. Trimming shortened V by 4 bases and J by 2 bases, and 12 bases separated the two germline ends. CDR1 is MDHEN and CDR2 is SYDVKM in the germline V gene. The CDR3 consists of 14 residues. The CDR3 region has the DNA TGTGCCAGCAGTTCCCCAGGAAAGCCCTACGAGCAGTACTTC. Protein sequence: CASSSPGKPYEQYF. The entire variable domain, with the rest obtained from reference TRBV28 and TRBJ2-7, is as follows: DVKVTQSSRYLVKRTGEKVFLECVQDMDHENMFWYRQDPGLGLRLIYFSYDVKMKEKGDIPEGYSVSREKKERFSLILESASTNQTSMYLCASSSPGKPYEQYFGPGTRLTVT.